Presented here are 8 T cell receptor beta chains from one specimen sequenced in a study of vaccination effects on CD4 cells after COVID-19. Repertoires were generated with immunoSEQ multiplex PCR, while TCRdb's copy carries only in-frame clones and drops some. The data show some 29,000 clones, roughly 74% seen once. For these receptors, no antigen is known. Using viral peptide pools, the ViraFEST assay grew out antigen-specific CD4+ T cells prior to sequencing. The culture ran for under eleven days, and then CD4+ T cells were isolated. The participants, recipients of two vaccine doses, got either BNT162b2 or mRNA-1273. The sequencing used CD4+ T cells from PBMCs cultured with HCoV-OC43 spike peptides, collected after COVID-19 vaccination. Subset here: HCoV-OC43 spike overlapping peptide pool stimulation. These receptors originate from a human donor who received a COVID-19 vaccine.

The gene calls are TRBV30 and TRBJ1-2; no clear D. This CDR3 comprises 12 residues. Per germline, CDR1 GTSNPN and CDR2 SVGIG (reference sequence). V lost 1 base and J 7 bases, leaving 10 bases between the germline ends. In DNA, the CDR3 is TGTGCCTGGAGTGCCGGACCTGGTGGCTACACCTTC. Protein sequence: CAWSAGPGGYTF.

This clone was observed a handful of times. The chain joins TRBV7-9 to TRBJ2-1, with D uncertain. Trimming took 1 base from V and 0 from J, leaving 10 bases between them. In germline, CDR1 is SEHNR, CDR2 FQNEAQ (reference sequence). The length of the CDR3 is 16 residues. CDR3 residues: CASSLVISSSYNEQFF. The CDR3 DNA sequence: TGTGCCAGCAGCTTAGTTATTTCGAGCTCCTACAATGAGCAGTTCTTC.

The chain is built from TRBV6-5 and TRBJ2-3; a possible D gene is TRBD1 (6 bases). CDR1 MNHEY and CDR2 SVGAGI come from the germline V gene. Trimming left V 2 bases short and J 11 bases short, with 14 bases between. CDR3 length: 13 residues. CDR3 coding DNA: TGTGCCAGCAGTTACGGGGGCATTAGTAGGCAGTATTTT. It yields the protein CASSYGGISRQYF.

This rearrangement joins TRBV19 to TRBJ1-4; 11 nucleotides match TRBD1. V dropped 3 bases and J dropped 8; count of bases not matched to a gene: 5. Germline-derived CDR1 and CDR2 are LNHDA and SQIVND (reference sequence). The CDR3 extends over 15 amino acids. CDR3 amino acids: CASSMSGTGGEKLFF. The CDR3 region has the DNA TGTGCCAGTAGTATGTCCGGGACAGGGGGGGAAAAACTGTTTTTT. The full variable domain, its missing parts supplied by reference TRBV19 and TRBJ1-4, is DGGITQSPKYLFRKEGQNVTLSCEQNLNHDAMYWYRQDPGQGLRLIYYSQIVNDFQKGDIAEGYSVSREKKESFPLTVTSAQKNPTAFYLCASSMSGTGGEKLFFGSGTQLSVL.

CDR3 protein: CASSLAVTSGEQETQYF. CDR3 DNA: TGCGCCAGCAGCTTGGCCGTAACTAGCGGGGAGCAAGAGACCCAGTACTTC. The V gene is TRBV5-1, the J gene TRBJ2-5; 10 bases map to TRBD2. The CDR3 is 17 amino acids. Germline CDR1 SGHRS, CDR2 YFSETQ. V lost 0 bases and J lost 2; bases outside the gene matches: 7.

In this sample, this clone turned up once. This rearrangement joins TRBV4-1 to TRBJ2-1; 10 bases agree with TRBD2. Germline V CDR1 and CDR2: MGHRA, YSYEKL. With V trimmed by 2 bases and J by 8 bases, 21 bases remained unmatched. CDR3 length: 20 amino acids. CDR3 in DNA: TGCGCCAGCAGCCAAAAATCCCTTATCTCGAGCGGGGGGGCGAAGGATGAGCAGTTCTTC. Amino acid sequence: CASSQKSLISSGGAKDEQFF.

The genes are TRBV5-1 and TRBJ1-1, with 9 bases that match TRBD1. After removal of 4 bases from V and 2 bases from J, the junction contained 9 bases not matched to a gene. The CDR3 is 16 amino acids. CDR1 and CDR2 from the germline V gene are SGHRS and YFSETQ. CDR3 sequence: CASSKQGANSNTEAFF. The CDR3 DNA follows: TGCGCCAGCAGCAAACAGGGGGCCAATTCCAACACTGAAGCTTTCTTT.

V usage is TRBV13 and J usage is TRBJ2-1, with 12 bases aligning to TRBD2. Germline lookup yields CDR1 PRHDT and CDR2 FYEKMQ (reference sequence). V was pared by 5 bases and J by 2 bases, with 7 bases of the junction left unmatched. The CDR3 has 17 amino acids. CDR3 DNA: TGTGCCAGCAGCCCGGGGACTAGCGGGCCGACCTACAATGAGCAGTTCTTC. It yields the protein CASSPGTSGPTYNEQFF.